The 26 T cell receptor beta chains in this list originate from one sample, sequenced in a study of T cells in Graves' hyperthyroidism and ophthalmopathy. Amplified TCR beta CDR3 regions derived from RNA transcripts. First-round RT-PCR with HTBI primers amplified the TCR CDR3 region. One entry per CDR3 protein, called by TCRdb with MiXCR from the multiplex PCR reads. There are about 410,000 distinct CDR3 sequences in the sample; 13% to 15% occur only once, and around 20% lies in the top ten. The sequencing sample was made of blood. The receptors were sampled from a young woman with Graves' ophthalmopathy.

This clonotype came up a few times. The chain recombines TRBV5-4 with TRBJ1-6; 7 positions match TRBD1. V shed 2 bases and J 6 bases; nucleotides not matched to a gene: 2. There are 14 residues in the CDR3. Germline V lookup: CDR1 SGHNT, CDR2 YYREEE (reference sequence). The CDR3 loop is CASSFDRVNSPLHF. In nucleotides, the CDR3 is TGTGCCAGCAGCTTTGACAGGGTTAATTCACCCCTCCACTTT.

At least ten counts were recorded for this clonotype. This chain links TRBV27 with TRBJ2-2; 8 bases are shared with TRBD1. The ends lost 3 bases at V and 7 bases at J; junction bases unmatched: 4. This CDR3 has 14 residues. CDR1 and CDR2 (germline): MNHEY, SMNVEV (reference sequence). The CDR3 coding sequence is TGTGCCAGCAGTTTTCGACAGGGGAACGGGGAGCTGTTTTTT. Amino acid sequence: CASSFRQGNGELFF.

This clonotype has a count of ten or more. The chain is built from TRBV7-2 and TRBJ2-1; 7 nucleotides agree with TRBD2. The germline CDR1 and CDR2 sequences are SGHTA and FQGNSA. V dropped 1 base and J dropped 2; count of bases not matched to a gene: 2. This CDR3 is 15 amino acids long. In DNA form, the CDR3 reads TGTGCCAGCAGCTTAGTTCTAGCGGCCTACAATGAGCAGTTCTTC. Encoded protein: CASSLVLAAYNEQFF.

This clonotype turned up a few times. This chain connects TRBV30 to TRBJ1-2; D is possibly TRBD1 (5 bases). The CDR3 runs to 13 residues. V lost 0 bases to trimming and J lost 4 bases, with 9 bases between them. Per germline, CDR1 GTSNPN and CDR2 SVGIG (reference sequence). CDR3 DNA sequence: TGTGCCTGGAGTGTGGGGACGGTCTATGGCTACACCTTC. Amino acid sequence: CAWSVGTVYGYTF.

This clonotype was seen a few times. This clone may be a read error of a much larger clone one base away. The chain recombines TRBV28 with TRBJ1-4; TRBD1 is a possible D gene (5 bases). The CDR3 extends over 15 amino acids. V was clipped by 3 bases and J by 8 bases, with 16 bases between them. The V gene's germline CDR1 is MDHEN and CDR2 SYDVKM. The CDR3 here is CASSFYAGRDEKLFF. The CDR3 bases are TGTGCCAGCAGTTTCTACGCGGGGAGGGACGAAAAACTGTTTTTT.

This clonotype was found many times. The rearrangement uses TRBV27 and TRBJ2-7; D uncertain. V gave up 3 bases and J gave up 6 bases, with 12 bases separating them. The germline gives CDR1 MNHEY, CDR2 SMNVEV (reference sequence). The length of the CDR3 is 13 residues. The CDR3 DNA sequence: TGTGCCAGCAGTTTTGGGTCCTTCCCCGAGCAGTACTTC. Translating gives CASSFGSFPEQYF.

This clonotype was found many times. The chain is built from TRBV12-3 or TRBV12-4 and TRBJ1-5, with 8 positions matching TRBD1. J gave up 6 bases and V 2 bases, and 9 bases lay outside the gene matches. The CDR3 covers 16 residues. The CDR3 DNA is TGTGCCAGCAGTTTAAGGGGGCAGGGGGCGGGTCAGCCCCAGCATTTT. Its protein product is CASSLRGQGAGQPQHF.

This clonotype was picked up a small number of times. The genes are TRBV27 and TRBJ2-3, with a possible D match to TRBD1 (6 bases). CDR1 MNHEY and CDR2 SMNVEV come from the germline V gene (reference sequence). The V end lost 7 bases, the J end lost 4 bases, and 9 bases lay between the germline ends. This CDR3 is 12 amino acids long. This chain's CDR3 is CASKTGPDTQYF. CDR3 DNA sequence: TGTGCCAGCAAAACAGGGCCAGATACGCAGTATTTT.

In this sample, this clonotype turned up many times. The V call is TRBV5-1, the J call TRBJ2-7, with 14 bases identical to TRBD2. The CDR3 spans 18 residues. Trimming cost V 3 bases and J 0 bases; bases outside gene matches: 8. CDR1 and CDR2 (germline): SGHRS, YFSETQ. The CDR3 nucleotides are TGCGCCAGCAGCTCAGGACTAGCGGGGGGCCCGAGCTCCTACGAGCAGTACTTC. It translates to CASSSGLAGGPSSYEQYF.

Of note for this clonotype: A much more abundant neighbour one base away suggests this may be a read error. V gene TRBV27 combines with J gene TRBJ1-1; 8 bases fit TRBD1. In germline, CDR1 is MNHEY, CDR2 SMNVEV (reference sequence). The CDR3 extends over 14 amino acids. As DNA, the CDR3 is TGTGCCGGCAGACGGCAGGGGGCTTTCACTGAAGCTTTCTTT. This sequence encodes CAGRRQGAFTEAFF.

At least ten counts were recorded for this clonotype. The genes are TRBV20-1 and TRBJ2-7, with 8 positions matching TRBD2. Germline V gene sequence: CDR1 DFQATT, CDR2 SNEGSKA (reference sequence). V was clipped by 3 bases and J by 6 bases; unmatched bases: 7. The length of the CDR3 is 13 residues. The CDR3 coding sequence is TGCAGTGCTAGCGGGGGGGCCAAGGGCGAGCAGTACTTC. Its protein is CSASGGAKGEQYF.

This clonotype was observed a few times. The chain uses TRBV9 and TRBJ1-3, with 7 bases matching TRBD1. CDR3 size: 15 residues. V gave up 4 bases and J gave up 8 bases; unmatched junction bases: 12. In germline, CDR1 is SGDLS, CDR2 YYNGEE. The CDR3 here is CASSPRTGPGDTIYF. As DNA, the CDR3 is TGTGCCAGCAGCCCCCGGACAGGACCCGGGGACACCATATATTTT.

This clonotype came up many times. This chain links TRBV20-1 with TRBJ2-1; D is possibly TRBD1 or TRBD2 (5 bases each). In germline, CDR1 is DFQATT, CDR2 SNEGSKA (reference sequence). This CDR3 has 16 residues. Deletions cut 1 base from V and 0 bases from J, with 13 bases between. The CDR3 DNA reads as TGCAGTGCTAGAGGTCTATGGGGGAACTCCTACAATGAGCAGTTCTTC. This gives the protein CSARGLWGNSYNEQFF.

In its sample, this clonotype was seen many times. The chain combines TRBV12-3 or TRBV12-4 with TRBJ2-7; no reliable D call. Trimming removed 1 base from V and 7 bases from J, with 8 bases in between. The CDR3 has 12 residues. The CDR3 reads CASSLVNREQYF. CDR3 DNA sequence: TGTGCCAGCAGTTTAGTTAACCGGGAGCAGTACTTC.

This clonotype was found many times. The chain is built from TRBV5-6 and TRBJ1-2; 7 nucleotides agree with TRBD1. The CDR3 contains 18 residues. V shed 0 bases, J shed 0 bases, and the junction held 11 bases outside the gene matches. The germline CDR1 and CDR2 sequences are SGHDT and YYEEEE. CDR3 coding DNA: TGTGCCAGCAGCTTGGATTTGGACAGGCGATTAGCTAACTATGGCTACACCTTC. Translated: CASSLDLDRRLANYGYTF.

This clonotype was counted at least ten times. This chain links TRBV13 with TRBJ1-1; D gene uncertain. Looked up from germline, CDR1 is PRHDT and CDR2 is FYEKMQ (reference sequence). With 6 bases removed from V and 4 bases from J, the gap between germline ends came to 24 bases. The CDR3 runs to 17 residues. In DNA form, the CDR3 reads TGTGCCAGCAGTACGAGCGGAGGTGGGGTCGGTGGCACTGAAGCTTTCTTT. Amino acid sequence: CASSTSGGGVGGTEAFF.

This clonotype was picked up many times. The chain has TRBV7-9 and TRBJ2-5; D might be TRBD1 or TRBD2, each matching 5 bases. The V gene's germline CDR1 is SEHNR and CDR2 FQNEAQ (reference sequence). V was pared by 2 bases and J by 5 bases, with 18 bases between. The CDR3 is made up of 16 amino acids. The CDR3 coding sequence is TGTGCCAGCAGCTTAAGGAGGACACGGCTTGGGGAGACCCAGTACTTC. This translates into CASSLRRTRLGETQYF.

This clonotype has at least ten counts. CDR3 DNA sequence: TGTGCCAGCAGCTCCTTCAATCAGCCCCAGCATTTT. This codes for CASSSFNQPQHF. V is TRBV7-8 and J is TRBJ1-5, with D unresolved. Trimming pared 4 bases from V and 3 bases from J, leaving 4 bases between. The CDR3 consists of 12 residues. Germline V gives CDR1 SGHVS, CDR2 FQNEAQ.

This clonotype has a count of ten or more. The gene calls are TRBV20-1 and TRBJ2-2, with 8 bases fitting TRBD2. Per germline, CDR1 DFQATT and CDR2 SNEGSKA (reference sequence). CDR3 size: 14 residues. V lost 1 base to trimming and J lost 6 bases; unmatched junction nucleotides: 4. CDR3: CSARAGGKAGELFF. CDR3 nucleotides: TGCAGTGCTAGAGCGGGGGGGAAGGCCGGGGAGCTGTTTTTT.

This clonotype has at least ten counts. The rearrangement uses TRBV3-1 and TRBJ1-6; no clear D. The CDR3 is 15 residues long. Germline V CDR1 and CDR2: LGHDT, YNNKEL (reference sequence). V was clipped by 1 base and J by 7 bases, with 11 bases between them. The CDR3 here is CASSQGSGVNSPLHF. The CDR3 nucleotides are TGTGCCAGCAGCCAAGGGAGCGGGGTAAATTCACCCCTCCACTTT.

This clonotype was counted many times. This chain links TRBV20-1 with TRBJ2-7, with no clear D. This CDR3 is built from 14 residues. Per germline, CDR1 DFQATT and CDR2 SNEGSKA (reference sequence). V was trimmed by 0 bases and J by 3 bases, leaving 12 bases between them. This chain's CDR3 is CSAREVPTIYEQYF. The CDR3, as DNA: TGCAGTGCTAGAGAGGTCCCCACAATCTACGAGCAGTACTTC.

This clonotype has ten or more counts. In nucleotides, the CDR3 is TGTGCCAGCAGGCTAGCGGGGACCACCCACCAAGAGACCCAGTACTTC. This sequence encodes CASRLAGTTHQETQYF. The chain employs TRBV6-2 or TRBV6-3 and TRBJ2-5, with 9 bases that match TRBD2. Germline trimming cut 6 bases from V and 0 bases from J; bases unmatched to any gene: 8. Per the germline V gene, CDR1 is MNHEY and CDR2 is SVGEGT. This CDR3 has 16 residues.

Many counts were recorded for this clonotype. The chain couples TRBV10-3 to TRBJ2-2, with 12 positions matching TRBD2. CDR1 and CDR2 (germline): ENHRY, SYGVKD. The CDR3 loop spans 15 amino acids. Trimming cost V 8 bases and J 0 bases; bases outside gene matches: 1. The CDR3 sequence is CAIRTSGANTGELFF. In nucleotides, the CDR3 is TGTGCCATCCGGACTAGCGGGGCGAACACCGGGGAGCTGTTTTTT.

This clonotype was seen at least ten times. This chain uses TRBV5-1 with TRBJ2-7; either TRBD1 or TRBD2 may supply D (5 bases each). Between the trimmed V and J ends, which lost 4 bases and 0 bases, there was a span of 17 bases. The CDR3 is 16 amino acids. The germline gives CDR1 SGHRS, CDR2 YFSETQ. CDR3 amino acids: CASSPGPGRLSYEQYF. DNA of the CDR3: TGCGCCAGCAGCCCCGGACCGGGACGTCTCTCCTACGAGCAGTACTTC.

This clonotype occurred many times. CDR3 sequence: CSARTGLADTDTQYF. The CDR3 DNA reads as TGCAGTGCTAGGACGGGACTAGCGGACACAGATACGCAGTATTTT. The chain joins TRBV20-1 to TRBJ2-3; 11 bases agree with TRBD2. The V gene's germline CDR1 is DFQATT and CDR2 SNEGSKA (reference sequence). V shed 3 bases and J 2 bases; nucleotides not matched to a gene: 4. This CDR3 has 15 residues.

The sample holds many counts of this clonotype. J is TRBJ2-5 and V is TRBV3-1, with a tentative D call TRBD2 (5 bases). V was cut by 7 bases and J by 5 bases, with 17 bases left in between. The CDR3 contains 14 residues. Germline V gene data show CDR1 as LGHDT and CDR2 as YNNKEL (reference sequence). Here the CDR3 DNA reads TGTGCCAGCACCGAGAACGGGATTGAGGAGACCCAGTACTTC. Its translation is CASTENGIEETQYF.